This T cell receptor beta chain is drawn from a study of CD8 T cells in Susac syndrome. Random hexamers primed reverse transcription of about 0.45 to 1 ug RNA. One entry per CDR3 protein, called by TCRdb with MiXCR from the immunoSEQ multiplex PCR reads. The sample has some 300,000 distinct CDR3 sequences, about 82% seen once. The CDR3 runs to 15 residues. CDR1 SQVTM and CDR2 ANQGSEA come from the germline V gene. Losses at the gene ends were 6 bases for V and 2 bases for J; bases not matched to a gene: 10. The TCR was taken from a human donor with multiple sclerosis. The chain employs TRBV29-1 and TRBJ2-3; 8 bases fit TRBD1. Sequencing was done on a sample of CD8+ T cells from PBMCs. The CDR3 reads CSVNGQGASTDTQYF. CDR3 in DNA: TGCAGCGTCAACGGACAGGGAGCATCCACAGATACGCAGTATTTT.